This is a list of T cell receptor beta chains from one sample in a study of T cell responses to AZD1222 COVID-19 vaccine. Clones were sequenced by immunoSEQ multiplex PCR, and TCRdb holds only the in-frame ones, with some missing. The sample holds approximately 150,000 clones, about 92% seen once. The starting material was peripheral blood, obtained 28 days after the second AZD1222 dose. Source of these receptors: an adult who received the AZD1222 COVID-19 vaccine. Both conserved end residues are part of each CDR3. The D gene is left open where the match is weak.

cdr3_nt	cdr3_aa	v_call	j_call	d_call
TGCGCCAGTAGACAGGGGTTAAACACTGAAGCTTTCTTT	CASRQGLNTEAFF	TRBV10-2	TRBJ1-1	TRBD1
TGTGCCTGGAGCAAACAAGCGGGAGTCACAGATACGCAGTATTTT	CAWSKQAGVTDTQYF	TRBV30	TRBJ2-3	TRBD2
TGTGCCTGGGGCAGGGGTGTATTAGGGGAAGCTTTCTTT	CAWGRGVLGEAFF	TRBV30	TRBJ1-1	.
TGTGCCAGCAGTTTCAGGGGGCAGTGGCAGCCCCAGCATTTT	CASSFRGQWQPQHF	TRBV28	TRBJ1-5	TRBD1
TGTGCCAGCAGGCTTGACAGGGGTTCGTGGCAGACTGAAGCTTTCTTT	CASRLDRGSWQTEAFF	TRBV2	TRBJ1-1	TRBD1
TGTGCCACCCGGACTAGCGGAGCATCAAATGAGCAGTTCTTC	CATRTSGASNEQFF	TRBV2	TRBJ2-1	TRBD2
TGTGCCATCAGACCGGGAGACTCCTACGAGCAGTACTTC	CAIRPGDSYEQYF	TRBV10-3	TRBJ2-7	.
TGTGCCAGCAGCTTAGAAGCGGGAGTGAATGAGCAGTTCTTC	CASSLEAGVNEQFF	TRBV13	TRBJ2-1	TRBD2
TGTGCCAGCAGCGTAGAACCCTCGGGCACCGGGGAGCTGTTTTTT	CASSVEPSGTGELFF	TRBV9	TRBJ2-2	.
TGCGCCAGCAGCTTCCCCTTAGAGGGTGAGCAGTTCTTC	CASSFPLEGEQFF	TRBV10-2	TRBJ2-1	.